This T cell receptor beta chain emerged from a study of blood T cell repertoires in COVID-19. Study at large: Sites in the United States, Italy and Spain provided acute and convalescent COVID-19 samples. PBMCs, B-cell-depleted T cells, or T cells provided the cDNA or gDNA that made up the material.

In the study's own analysis: Scientists estimated how many nucleated cells there were by amplifying reference gene primers. Data came from immunoSEQ multiplex PCR; TCRdb stores just in-frame clones and leaves some out. That table supplies the V and J calls and clone size; D and trimming were determined from the DNA. The table shows 70,000 or so clones, with about 89% occurring only once. The junction had 4 bases not matched to a gene; V was cut back by 4 bases and J by 1 base. CDR1 SGHRS and CDR2 YFSETQ come from the germline V gene. This CDR3 has 14 amino acids. The chain has TRBV5-1 and TRBJ1-1; TRBD1 matches 7 bases. Source material: peripheral blood. The clonotype was recovered from a man in his sixties with acute or convalescent COVID-19. In nucleotides, the CDR3 is TGCGCCAGCAGCCAACAGGGGTCGAACACTGAAGCTTTCTTT. Translating it yields CASSQQGSNTEAFF. Full variable domain (outside the CDR3, taken from reference TRBV5-1 and TRBJ1-1): KAGVTQTPRYLIKTRGQQVTLSCSPISGHRSVSWYQQTPGQGLQFLFEYFSETQRNKGNFPGRFSGRQFSNSRSEMNVSTLELGDSALYLCASSQQGSNTEAFFGQGTRLTVV.